This T cell receptor beta chain was sequenced in a study of beta chain features in type 1 diabetes. Study as a whole: The number of sorted cells examined across all samples was some 99,000,000.

Whole-study results and caveats: The question of HLA type influencing TCRB rearrangement was one that remained unresolved here. Moderate but significant shortening of TCRB CDR3s was recorded in all four CD4+ subsets from Type 1 diabetes patients.

The CDR3 runs 16 residues. Germline V gene lookup returns CDR1 MDHEN and CDR2 SYDVKM. Trimming pared 4 bases from V and 3 bases from J, leaving 17 bases between. In its sample, this clone was seen a few times. Its target is unknown. Expressed TCRB transcripts got sequenced, as all isolated RNA was reverse transcribed. Sequencing was performed with immunoSEQ multiplex PCR; in TCRdb, only in-frame clones are kept and a portion is missing. The sample records 300,000 to 350,000 clones, 9.3% being singletons. The V call is TRBV28, the J call TRBJ2-3; D gene ambiguous. The TCR was taken from a man younger than 40 with type 1 diabetes. Sequencing input: central memory CD4+ T cells from blood. DNA for the CDR3: TGTGCCAGCAGTTCCACTTCCGGCCCTCCGACAGATACGCAGTATTTT. Its translation: CASSSTSGPPTDTQYF.